Following are 13 T cell receptor beta chains from one sample sequenced in a study of blood T cell repertoires in COVID-19. Data came from immunoSEQ multiplex PCR; TCRdb stores just in-frame clones and leaves some out. The sample carries around 110,000 clones, roughly 80% recorded once. Sample: peripheral blood. All receptors derive from a man aged 25 to 45 with acute or convalescent COVID-19.

This chain connects TRBV15 to TRBJ2-1; 10 nucleotides align to TRBD1. V lost 4 bases to trimming and J lost 4 bases; unmatched junction nucleotides: 4. Looked up from germline, CDR1 is LNHNV and CDR2 is YYDKDF (reference sequence). The CDR3 runs to 15 residues. In DNA form, the CDR3 reads TGTGCCACCAGCAAGGGACAGGGGAGATACAATGAGCAGTTCTTC. This codes for CATSKGQGRYNEQFF.

DNA for the CDR3: TGTGCCAGCAGCCCAAACACAGATACGCAGTATTTT. Protein: CASSPNTDTQYF. The chain links TRBV5-4 to TRBJ2-3; D unresolved. Trimming removed 4 bases from V and 2 bases from J, with 5 bases in between. This CDR3 is built from 12 residues. Germline CDR1 is SGHNT and CDR2 is YYREEE (reference sequence).

The rearrangement uses TRBV9 and TRBJ2-1; maybe TRBD2 (6 bases). The CDR3 spans 15 residues. V lost 4 bases, J lost 7 bases, and 18 bases lay in between. CDR1 SGDLS and CDR2 YYNGEE come from the germline V gene. Here the CDR3 DNA reads TGTGCCAGCAGCCCCTCTTCGGGAGTGTTGAATGAGCAGTTCTTC. This sequence encodes CASSPSSGVLNEQFF.

The chain has TRBV6-5 and TRBJ2-5; weak D call: TRBD2 (5 bases). The ends were cut back, 0 bases at V and 6 bases at J, with 14 bases in the middle. The CDR3 runs 15 residues. CDR1 and CDR2 from the germline V gene are MNHEY and SVGAGI. In DNA, the CDR3 is TGTGCCAGCAGTTACTCAGGCGGGTCGGTCAAGACCCAGTACTTC. Residues: CASSYSGGSVKTQYF.

On this clone: Other DNA sequences in the sample encode the same CDR3. The J gene is TRBJ2-5, the V gene TRBV5-1; D may be TRBD1 (5 bases). CDR1 and CDR2 from the germline V gene are SGHRS and YFSETQ. The CDR3 runs to 13 residues. V dropped 2 bases and J dropped 5 bases, with 10 bases sitting between them. The CDR3 bases are TGCGCCAGCAGCTTAAGGGGTCAGGAGACCCAGTACTTC. It codes for CASSLRGQETQYF.

The V call is TRBV15, the J call TRBJ2-7, with D maybe TRBD2 (5 bases). CDR3 length: 15 amino acids. Germline V gives CDR1 LNHNV, CDR2 YYDKDF (reference sequence). Trimming removed 0 bases from V and 3 bases from J, with 12 bases in between. The CDR3: CATSREQGLDYEQYF. For the CDR3, the DNA is TGTGCCACCAGCAGAGAGCAAGGACTTGACTACGAGCAGTACTTC.

The rearrangement joins TRBV15 to TRBJ1-4; a possible D gene is TRBD1 (5 bases). Germline CDR1 reads LNHNV; CDR2 reads YYDKDF (reference sequence). V was trimmed by 0 bases and J by 10 bases, leaving 15 bases between them. This CDR3 is built from 15 residues. CDR3 in DNA: TGTGCCACCAGCAGAGACCGACCCAGGGAGGCAAAACTGTTTTTT. It codes for CATSRDRPREAKLFF.

V usage is TRBV3-1 (or the pseudogene TRBV3-2) and J usage is TRBJ2-7; TRBD2 aligns across 11 bases. The CDR3 has 14 residues. V shed 1 base and J 7 bases; nucleotides not matched to a gene: 3. Germline V lookup: CDR1 LGHDT, CDR2 YNNKEL (reference sequence). CDR3: CASSQGSGREEQYV. The CDR3 DNA is TGTGCCAGCAGCCAAGGTAGCGGGAGGGAAGAGCAGTACGTC.

This chain links TRBV15 with TRBJ2-3; 8 positions match TRBD1. The CDR3 contains 13 residues. J was trimmed by 1 base and V by 11 bases; bases with no gene match: 5. The germline CDR1 and CDR2 sequences are LNHNV and YYDKDF (reference sequence). CDR3 sequence reads: CASGTGGTDTQYF. DNA for the CDR3: TGTGCCTCCGGGACAGGTGGCACAGATACGCAGTATTTT.

This clone was recorded once. The chain employs TRBV5-1 and TRBJ2-1, with 7 bases identical to TRBD2. The CDR3 sequence is 15 residues long. Per germline, CDR1 SGHRS and CDR2 YFSETQ. V shed 0 bases and J 4 bases; nucleotides not matched to a gene: 4. The CDR3 DNA reads TGCGCCAGCAGCTTGGGGTCAGCGGGGTACAATGAGCAGTTCTTC. Translating it yields CASSLGSAGYNEQFF.

The chain combines TRBV25-1 with TRBJ2-2, with D possibly TRBD1 on 6 matching bases. The CDR3 consists of 18 residues. Per germline, CDR1 MGHDK and CDR2 SYGVNS. Trimming cost V 6 bases and J 2 bases, with 22 bases left between them. The CDR3 here is CASSSPPGQGGNTGELFF. In nucleotides, the CDR3 is TGTGCCAGCAGCTCCCCTCCGGGCCAAGGGGGTAACACCGGGGAGCTGTTTTTT.

V usage is TRBV7-2 and J usage is TRBJ2-1; 10 nucleotides align to TRBD2. Germline CDR1 SGHTA, CDR2 FQGNSA. Trimming at V came to 1 base and at J to 12 bases, leaving 3 bases not matched to a gene. The CDR3 is made up of 13 amino acids. The CDR3 nucleotides are TGTGCCAGCAGCTTAGAGTCTAGCGGGAGGCAGTTCTTC. Protein product: CASSLESSGRQFF.

This clone has only one observation. The chain is built from TRBV3-1 (or the pseudogene TRBV3-2) and TRBJ2-5, with D tentatively TRBD1 (6 bases). This CDR3 contains 16 residues. Trimming shortened V by 4 bases and J by 0 bases, and 15 bases separated the two germline ends. Germline-derived CDR1 and CDR2 are LGHDT and YNNKEL (reference sequence). CDR3 amino acids: CASSRRLQGYQETQYF. In DNA form, the CDR3 reads TGTGCCAGCAGCCGCAGACTGCAGGGGTACCAAGAGACCCAGTACTTC.